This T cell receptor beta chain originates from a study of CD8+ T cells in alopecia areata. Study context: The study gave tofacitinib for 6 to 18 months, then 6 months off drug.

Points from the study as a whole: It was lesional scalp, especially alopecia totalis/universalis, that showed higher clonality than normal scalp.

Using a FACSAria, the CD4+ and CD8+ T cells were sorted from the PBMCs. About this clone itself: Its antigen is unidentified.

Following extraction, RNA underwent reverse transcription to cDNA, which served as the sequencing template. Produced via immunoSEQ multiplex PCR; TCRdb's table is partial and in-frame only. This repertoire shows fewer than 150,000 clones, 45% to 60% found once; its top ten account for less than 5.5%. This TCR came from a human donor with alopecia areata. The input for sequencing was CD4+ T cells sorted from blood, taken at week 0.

CDR3 protein: CASSTRDRLNTEAFF. The CDR3 coding sequence is TGTGCCAGCAGTACCCGGGACAGGCTGAACACTGAAGCTTTCTTT. The rearrangement links TRBV25-1 to TRBJ1-1; 8 bases map to TRBD1. This CDR3 is 15 amino acids long. V was clipped by 5 bases and J by 0 bases; unmatched bases: 5. The germline CDR1 and CDR2 sequences are MGHDK and SYGVNS.